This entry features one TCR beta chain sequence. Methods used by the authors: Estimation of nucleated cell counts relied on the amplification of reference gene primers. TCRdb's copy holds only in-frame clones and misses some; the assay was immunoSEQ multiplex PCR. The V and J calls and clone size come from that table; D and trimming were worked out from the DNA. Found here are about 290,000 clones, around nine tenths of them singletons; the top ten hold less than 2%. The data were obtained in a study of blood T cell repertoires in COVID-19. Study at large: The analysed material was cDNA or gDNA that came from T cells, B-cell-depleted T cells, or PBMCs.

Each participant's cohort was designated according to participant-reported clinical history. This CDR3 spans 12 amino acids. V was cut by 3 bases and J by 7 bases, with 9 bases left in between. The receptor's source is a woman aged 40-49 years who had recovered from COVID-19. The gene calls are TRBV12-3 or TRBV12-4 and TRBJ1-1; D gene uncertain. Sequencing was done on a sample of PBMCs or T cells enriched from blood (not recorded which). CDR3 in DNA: TGTGCCAGCAGTTTCAACGGGAATGAAGCTTTCTTT. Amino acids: CASSFNGNEAFF.